Here is one T cell receptor (beta chain) with its context. Its antigen is currently unknown. TCRdb fed the reads into MiXCR, producing one record per CDR3 protein. The sample records approximately 340,000 distinct CDR3 sequences, just under 30% being singletons. The sample belongs to a study of T cell repertoires in cytomegalovirus infection. As for the study in general: HLA-B-restricted CMV epitopes that are well studied were used alongside recently identified HLA-C-restricted ones. In public TCR beta signatures, there were indications of both CMV infection and matching HLA type.

Study findings and constraints: CMV carriers with the relevant HLA were identified by cumulative public TCR beta family frequency. The study found HLA-C-restricted CMV-specific TCR beta clonotypes dominating the ex vivo response.

This CDR3 contains 15 residues. Germline loops: CDR1 SGHVS, CDR2 FQNEAQ. Trimming shortened V by 5 bases and J by 0 bases, and 13 bases separated the two germline ends. The receptor comes from a human donor in good health (CMV status not recorded). Some clones in this sample may be carry-over from other donors' samples. The chain links TRBV7-8 to TRBJ1-1; no clear D gene. The specimen comprised cultured PBMCs, sampled from culture after CMV antigen stimulation. CDR3: CASSPALNMNTEAFF. As DNA, the CDR3 is TGTGCCAGCAGCCCAGCCCTTAACATGAACACTGAAGCTTTCTTT.